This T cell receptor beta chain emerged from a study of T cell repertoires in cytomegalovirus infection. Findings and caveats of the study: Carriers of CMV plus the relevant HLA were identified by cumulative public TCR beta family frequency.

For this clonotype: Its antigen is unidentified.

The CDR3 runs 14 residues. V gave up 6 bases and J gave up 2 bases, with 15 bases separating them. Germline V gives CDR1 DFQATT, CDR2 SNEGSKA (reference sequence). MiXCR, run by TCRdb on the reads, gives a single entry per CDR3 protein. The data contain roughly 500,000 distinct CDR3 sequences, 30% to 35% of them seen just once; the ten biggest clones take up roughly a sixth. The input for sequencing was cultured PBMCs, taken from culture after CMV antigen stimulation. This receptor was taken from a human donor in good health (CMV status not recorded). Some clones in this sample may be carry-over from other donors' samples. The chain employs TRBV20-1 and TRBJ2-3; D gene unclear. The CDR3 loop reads CSANGPSPTDTQYF. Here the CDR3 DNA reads TGCAGTGCCAACGGCCCCTCACCCACAGATACGCAGTATTTT.